This T cell receptor beta chain is from a study of T cell responses to AZD1222 COVID-19 vaccine (dated by TCRdb to about 2021). As for the study more broadly: AZD1222 recipients given second doses at about 4 weeks or at about 12 weeks were pooled, since spike-specific TCR depth and breadth were not found to differ between the two schedules. TCR sequencing was performed for roughly 250 trial participants, of whom about 200 were given two doses of AZD1222 and approximately 26 were given two doses of MenACWY control vaccine. Enrollment into the trials was organized by age into subgroups of 18-55, 56-69 and 70-plus years, and those subgroups contained roughly 150, 30 and 60 TCR-sequenced participants, respectively.

General findings and caveats noted by the study authors: Nearly half of unique spike-specific TCRs reportedly recognized epitopes outside regions mutated in the B.1.351 and B.1.1.7 variants. The whole spike protein was spanned by vaccine-associated CD4 TCRs, and dominant responses were seen in regions 160-218 and 743-854. Only 5 to 7 AZD1222 recipients were SARS-CoV-2 seropositive at baseline, limiting conclusions about previously exposed vaccinees. Most participants were white British and females outnumbered males, and the authors suggested that clonal diversity may have been underestimated. Because no day 14 peak-response samples were available, repertoires were characterized only after the peak T cell response. Spike-specific TCR breadth and depth rose significantly after two AZD1222 doses compared with day 0 and with MenACWY recipients. In the small 56-69-year group, the increase in depth fell short of significance, most likely because of low power.

The time point label of this sample denotes: baseline before first vaccination. The vaccinee samples were drawn from two UK trials, COV001 and COV002, one of which was a single-blind randomized controlled phase 2/3 trial testing AZD1222 (ChAdOx1 nCoV-19) in healthy adults. For TCRbeta chain sequencing, PBMC samples from trial participants were taken at day 0 and at day 28 after the second dose. Taken from cysteine to phenylalanine, the CDR3 has 15 residues. Only CDR3 DNA remains: 45 bases, in frame from the first base. The junction shows trimming of 5 bases on V and 6 bases on J, and the gene matches do not reach 11 bases of it. CDR1 is given as LGHDT and CDR2 as YNNKEL, both from the germline V gene (reference sequence). The CDR3 regions of human TCRbeta chains were analyzed by immunosequencing. Per the authors' processing: TCRs in the repertoires were matched against a reference library of SARS-CoV-2-specific TCRs that had been generated with the MIRA antigen-specificity platform. Breadth was defined as the fraction of unique TCRs that were SARS-CoV-2-associated, and depth was defined as the fraction of total T cells that were SARS-CoV-2-associated. Using the MIRA data, each spike-specific TCR was assigned both to the spike region to which the TCR was reactive and to a CD4 or CD8 class. Log10-transformed breadth and depth values were compared by one-way ANOVA with Sidak's multiple comparisons tests. This is the immuneACCESS table as TCRdb keeps it, with only in-frame sequences that have V and J called. A part of the clones is gone; compared with another copy, unresolved V genes explain less than half, and the rest is unexplained. V and J calls and clone size are as listed in that table; D and trimming were resolved from the DNA. The sample profile shows 150,000 to 180,000 clones; roughly nine tenths of them were found once. 3.1% of the sample belongs to the ten largest clones.

In the case of this clone: No cognate antigen has been identified for it. The input lacks base qualities; no much larger clone sits a single base away.

The sequence is built from TRBV3-1 (or the pseudogene TRBV3-2) and TRBJ2-3; 7 bases in the junction line up with TRBD2. This TCR was recovered from an adult in good health. The material was peripheral blood, obtained on day 0 of AZD1222 vaccination. The CDR3 region has the sequence CASSSTGLTSDTQYF. The DNA sequence is TGTGCCAGCAGCTCAACGGGACTAACTTCGGATACGCAGTATTTT.